The rows below give T cell receptor beta chains drawn from one sample of a study of response to subunit inactivated influenza vaccine. TCRdb re-derived calls from the RT-PCR reads in MiXCR, one entry per CDR3 protein. Found here are hundreds of thousands of distinct CDR3 sequences, around 8% of them singletons; the top ten hold roughly 13%. This specimen was PBMCs from blood, taken 23 to 25 months after vaccination. The source is a man aged 50-75 years who received an inactivated influenza vaccine. Each CDR3 is given with its conserved first and last residue. Each record gives: CDR3 protein, CDR3 DNA, V gene, CDR3 length, J gene, clone size, D gene. D genes are given only for firm matches. For some rows the clone size is stated as once, few or many, or as a class when expanded; others skip it.

CDR3aa: CSARQGAGSNQPQHF
CDR3nt: TGCAGTGCTCGGCAGGGCGCCGGCAGCAATCAGCCCCAGCATTTT
v_gene: TRBV20-1
len: 15
j_gene: TRBJ1-5
abundance: .
d_gene: .

CDR3aa: CASSSARLNVIEQFF
CDR3nt: TGTGCCAGCAGTTCGGCACGACTTAATGTAATCGAGCAGTTCTTC
v_gene: TRBV28
len: 15
j_gene: TRBJ2-1
abundance: .
d_gene: .

CDR3aa: CASSLQTSGVYEQYF
CDR3nt: TGTGCCAGCAGCTTACAAACTAGCGGGGTATACGAGCAGTACTTC
v_gene: TRBV7-6
len: 15
j_gene: TRBJ2-7
abundance: .
d_gene: TRBD2

CDR3aa: CASSVGWGLNEQYF
CDR3nt: TGTGCCAGCAGCGTAGGATGGGGGCTGAACGAGCAGTACTTC
v_gene: TRBV9
len: 14
j_gene: TRBJ2-7
abundance: many
d_gene: .

CDR3aa: CSARGTGGFYEQYF
CDR3nt: TGCAGTGCTAGGGGGACAGGGGGCTTCTACGAGCAGTACTTC
v_gene: TRBV20-1
len: 14
j_gene: TRBJ2-7
abundance: few
d_gene: TRBD1

CDR3aa: CASSLVVQPQHF
CDR3nt: TGTGCCAGCAGTTTAGTAGTTCAGCCCCAGCATTTT
v_gene: TRBV12-3/TRBV12-4
len: 12
j_gene: TRBJ1-5
abundance: few
d_gene: .

CDR3aa: CASSHQGLNYEQYF
CDR3nt: TGTGCCAGCAGCCACCAGGGACTAAACTACGAGCAGTACTTC
v_gene: TRBV28
len: 14
j_gene: TRBJ2-7
abundance: .
d_gene: TRBD2

CDR3aa: CASNDRGYGYTF
CDR3nt: TGTGCCAGCAACGACAGGGGCTATGGCTACACCTTC
v_gene: TRBV6-1
len: 12
j_gene: TRBJ1-2
abundance: many
d_gene: TRBD1

CDR3aa: CASSQDRVPPNTGELFF
CDR3nt: TGCGCCAGCAGCCAAGACAGGGTTCCCCCGAACACCGGGGAGCTGTTTTTT
v_gene: TRBV4-3
len: 17
j_gene: TRBJ2-2
abundance: medium-sized
d_gene: .

CDR3aa: CASSLQSGTRNYGYTF
CDR3nt: TGTGCCAGCAGCTTACAGTCCGGGACACGGAACTATGGCTACACCTTC
v_gene: TRBV7-2
len: 16
j_gene: TRBJ1-2
abundance: few
d_gene: .

CDR3aa: CSAPRGASYEQYF
CDR3nt: TGCAGTGCCCCCCGCGGGGCCTCCTACGAGCAGTACTTC
v_gene: TRBV20-1
len: 13
j_gene: TRBJ2-7
abundance: many
d_gene: .

CDR3aa: CASSLTRENRGSYTF
CDR3nt: TGTGCCAGCAGTTTAACAAGGGAGAACAGGGGAAGCTACACCTTC
v_gene: TRBV28
len: 15
j_gene: TRBJ1-2
abundance: many
d_gene: TRBD1

CDR3aa: CSARDGQETWNTEAFF
CDR3nt: TGCAGTGCTAGAGATGGCCAGGAGACCTGGAACACTGAAGCTTTCTTT
v_gene: TRBV20-1
len: 16
j_gene: TRBJ1-1
abundance: .
d_gene: .